This T cell receptor (beta chain) was found in a study of blood T cell repertoires in COVID-19. Study overall: The United States, Italy and Spain provided the acute and convalescent COVID-19 samples. PBMCs, B-cell-depleted T cells, or T cells were the source of the cDNA or gDNA that made up the material.

The ends lost 5 bases at V and 5 bases at J; junction bases unmatched: 5. Looked up from germline, CDR1 is LGHDT and CDR2 is YNNKEL (reference sequence). The CDR3 is 14 residues long. Sequencing used immunoSEQ multiplex PCR; TCRdb keeps in-frame clones, though not all of them. The table records hundreds of thousands of clones, approximately 89% of them present only once. This TCR was recovered from a woman aged 35 to 49 who had recovered from COVID-19. The chain links TRBV3-1 (or the pseudogene TRBV3-2) to TRBJ2-2, with TRBD2 matching 7 bases. The specimen was PBMCs or T cells enriched from blood (not recorded which). DNA of the CDR3: TGTGCCAGCAGCTTTCGCGGGGGAACCGGGGAGCTGTTTTTT. This sequence encodes CASSFRGGTGELFF.